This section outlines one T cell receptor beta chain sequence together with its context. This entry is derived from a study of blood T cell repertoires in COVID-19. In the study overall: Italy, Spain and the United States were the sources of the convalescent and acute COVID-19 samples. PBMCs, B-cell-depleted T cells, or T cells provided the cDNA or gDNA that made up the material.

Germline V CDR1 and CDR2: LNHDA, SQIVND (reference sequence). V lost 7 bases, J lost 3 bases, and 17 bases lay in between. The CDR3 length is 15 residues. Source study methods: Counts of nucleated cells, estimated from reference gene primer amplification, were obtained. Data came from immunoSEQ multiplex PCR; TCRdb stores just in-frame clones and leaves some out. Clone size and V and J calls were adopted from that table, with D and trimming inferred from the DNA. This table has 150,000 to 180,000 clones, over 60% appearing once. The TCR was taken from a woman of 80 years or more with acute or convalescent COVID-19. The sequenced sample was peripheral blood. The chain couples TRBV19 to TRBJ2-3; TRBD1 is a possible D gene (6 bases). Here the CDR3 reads CASTPGQKGTDTQYF. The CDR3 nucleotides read TGTGCCAGTACTCCCGGACAGAAAGGGACAGATACGCAGTATTTT.